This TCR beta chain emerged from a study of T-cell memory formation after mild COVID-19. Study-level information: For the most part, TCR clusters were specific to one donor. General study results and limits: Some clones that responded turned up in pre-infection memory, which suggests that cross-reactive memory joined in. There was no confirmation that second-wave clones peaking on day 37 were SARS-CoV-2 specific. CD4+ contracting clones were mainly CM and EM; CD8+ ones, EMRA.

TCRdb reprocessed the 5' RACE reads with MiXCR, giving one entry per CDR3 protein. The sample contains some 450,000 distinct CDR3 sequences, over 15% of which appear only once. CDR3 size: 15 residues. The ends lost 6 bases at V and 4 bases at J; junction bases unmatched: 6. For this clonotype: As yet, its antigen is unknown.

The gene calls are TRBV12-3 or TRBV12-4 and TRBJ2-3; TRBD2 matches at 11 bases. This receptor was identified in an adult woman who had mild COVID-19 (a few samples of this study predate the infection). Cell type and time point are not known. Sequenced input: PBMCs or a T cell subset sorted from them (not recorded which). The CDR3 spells CASRVAGGPSDTQYF. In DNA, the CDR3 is TGTGCCAGCAGGGTAGCGGGAGGGCCGTCAGATACGCAGTATTTT.